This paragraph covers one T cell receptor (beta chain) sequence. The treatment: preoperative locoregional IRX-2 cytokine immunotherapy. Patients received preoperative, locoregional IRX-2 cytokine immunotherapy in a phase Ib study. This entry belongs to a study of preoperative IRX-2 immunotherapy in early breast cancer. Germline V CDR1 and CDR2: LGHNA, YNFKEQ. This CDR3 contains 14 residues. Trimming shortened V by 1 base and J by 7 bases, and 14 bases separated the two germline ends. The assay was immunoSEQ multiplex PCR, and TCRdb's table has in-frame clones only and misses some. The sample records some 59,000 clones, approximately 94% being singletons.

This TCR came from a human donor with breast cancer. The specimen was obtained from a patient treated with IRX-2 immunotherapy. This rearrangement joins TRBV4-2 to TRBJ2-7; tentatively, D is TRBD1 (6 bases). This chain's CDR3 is CASSQVTGTREQYF. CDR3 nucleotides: TGTGCCAGCAGCCAAGTTACAGGGACCAGGGAGCAGTACTTC.